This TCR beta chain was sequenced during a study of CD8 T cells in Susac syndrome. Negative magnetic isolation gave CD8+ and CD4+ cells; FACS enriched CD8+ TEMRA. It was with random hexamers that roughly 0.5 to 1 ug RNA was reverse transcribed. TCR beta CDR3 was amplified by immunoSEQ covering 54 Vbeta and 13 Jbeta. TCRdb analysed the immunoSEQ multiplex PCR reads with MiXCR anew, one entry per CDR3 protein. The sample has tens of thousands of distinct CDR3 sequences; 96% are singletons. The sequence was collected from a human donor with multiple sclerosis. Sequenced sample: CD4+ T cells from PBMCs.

CDR3 sequence: CATSDFGTSGETQYF. The CDR3 nucleotides are TGTGCCACCAGTGATTTCGGGACTAGCGGAGAGACCCAGTACTTC. The chain carries TRBV24-1 and TRBJ2-5; TRBD2 matches at 11 bases. In germline, CDR1 is KGHDR, CDR2 SFDVKD. V dropped 1 base and J dropped 4; count of bases not matched to a gene: 1. The CDR3 covers 15 residues.